This T cell receptor (beta chain) emerged from a study of OX40 agonist ivuxolimab in advanced cancers. Patients were excluded for autoimmune disease history or systemic immunosuppression. Study-level findings and limits: CD8+ T cells averaged more expanded clones than CD4+.

Comments on this clone: Antigen: not known.

The ends lost 3 bases at V and 3 bases at J; junction bases unmatched: 4. The CDR3 totals 15 residues. Germline V gives CDR1 PRHDT, CDR2 FYEKMQ (reference sequence). Here immunoSEQ multiplex PCR was the method, and the copy in TCRdb shows in-frame clones only, minus some. The sample holds tens of thousands of clones, about 89% seen once. The source was CD4+ or CD8+ T cells sorted from blood, collected in a trial of the OX40 agonist ivuxolimab. This clonotype originated in an adult with an advanced solid tumor such as melanoma, head and neck, liver or kidney cancer. The V gene is TRBV13, the J gene TRBJ2-3, with 9 bases lining up with TRBD2. In DNA, the CDR3 is TGTGCCAGCAGCTTTCGGACTAGCGAAACAGATACGCAGTATTTT. Its translation: CASSFRTSETDTQYF. Based on the CDR3 plus reference TRBV13 and TRBJ2-3, the full variable domain is AAGVIQSPRHLIKEKRETATLKCYPIPRHDTVYWYQQGPGQDPQFLISFYEKMQSDKGSIPDRFSAQQFSDYHSELNMSSLELGDSALYFCASSFRTSETDTQYFGPGTRLTVL.